The entry below describes one T cell receptor (beta chain). The sample comes from a study of beta chain features in type 1 diabetes. CDR1 and CDR2 (germline): SGHTA, FQGNSA. CDR3 length equals 14 residues. The V and J ends lost 2 bases and 4 bases respectively, with 8 bases between them. TCRB transcripts that were expressed got sequenced, as all of the isolated RNA had been reverse transcribed. Generated by immunoSEQ multiplex PCR, the TCRdb table keeps only in-frame clones and is missing some. The table has tens of thousands of clones, around a third seen once. This clonotype originated in a woman in her late teens or twenties in good health. The V gene is TRBV7-2, the J gene TRBJ2-2; D gene uncertain. The sample was stem cell memory CD4+ T cells from blood. CDR3 bases: TGTGCCAGCAGCTTACTTCGTAGCACCGGGGAGCTGTTTTTT. Translating gives CASSLLRSTGELFF.